Listed below are T cell receptor beta chains from one sample, sequenced in a study of a mutant IDH1 vaccine in newly diagnosed glioma. Sequencing used immunoSEQ multiplex PCR; TCRdb keeps in-frame clones, though not all of them. The table includes more than 35,000 clones, roughly 76% detected once. The antigens these receptors bind are not known. Here the sequenced sample was PBMCs, taken from a glioma patient whose treatment included an IDH1 peptide vaccine. The origin of the receptors is a middle-aged man with glioma. Each CDR3 is given with its conserved first and last residue. Fields, in order: CDR3 DNA, CDR3 protein, V gene, D gene, J gene, clone size. The D gene is left open where the match is weak. Size is omitted from some rows. Given values are once, few, many or a class for expanded clones.

CDR3 DNA: TGTGCCAGCAGCTTGGCTGGACAGATCTCTGGAAACACCATATATTTT; CDR3 protein: CASSLAGQISGNTIYF; V gene: TRBV7-6; D gene: .; J gene: TRBJ1-3; clone size: .
CDR3 DNA: TGTGCCAGCAGTGACGGGCTAGCGGGGGGGCCAGATACGCAGTATTTT; CDR3 protein: CASSDGLAGGPDTQYF; V gene: TRBV6-4; D gene: TRBD2; J gene: TRBJ2-3; clone size: .
CDR3 DNA: TGTGCCTGGAGGGGTCGACCGAACACCGGGGAGCTGTTTTTT; CDR3 protein: CAWRGRPNTGELFF; V gene: TRBV30; D gene: .; J gene: TRBJ2-2; clone size: .
CDR3 DNA: TGTGCCTGGTCCCCCGCCGGGACAGCGAAGAATGAGCAGTTCTTC; CDR3 protein: CAWSPAGTAKNEQFF; V gene: TRBV30; D gene: TRBD1; J gene: TRBJ2-1; clone size: .
CDR3 DNA: TGTGCCACCAGCACGATCGGGGTTATGAACACTGAAGCTTTCTTT; CDR3 protein: CATSTIGVMNTEAFF; V gene: TRBV15; D gene: .; J gene: TRBJ1-1; clone size: few
CDR3 DNA: TGCGCCAGCAGCTTGTACCCCACAGGGGGTTTACAAGAGACCCAGTACTTC; CDR3 protein: CASSLYPTGGLQETQYF; V gene: TRBV5-1; D gene: TRBD1; J gene: TRBJ2-5; clone size: .
CDR3 DNA: TGTGCCAGCAGTGATACACACTCGAGCTACGAGCAGTACTTC; CDR3 protein: CASSDTHSSYEQYF; V gene: TRBV25-1; D gene: .; J gene: TRBJ2-7; clone size: few
CDR3 DNA: TGTGCCAGCAGCCCGACTAGCGGGTCGCTCTACGAGCAGTACTTC; CDR3 protein: CASSPTSGSLYEQYF; V gene: TRBV27; D gene: TRBD2; J gene: TRBJ2-7; clone size: .
CDR3 DNA: TGTGCCAGCAGGAAGCGGGGGACCGAGACTACTGAAGCTTTCTTT; CDR3 protein: CASRKRGTETTEAFF; V gene: TRBV6-4; D gene: .; J gene: TRBJ1-1; clone size: .
CDR3 DNA: TGTGCCAGTCTAAGGTCCGACAGGGGGCGCGGCTATGAGCAGTTCTTC; CDR3 protein: CASLRSDRGRGYEQFF; V gene: TRBV11-1; D gene: TRBD1; J gene: TRBJ2-1; clone size: .
CDR3 DNA: TGCGCCAGCAGCCTCGGACTAGCGGGAGAGGGCACAGATACGCAGTATTTT; CDR3 protein: CASSLGLAGEGTDTQYF; V gene: TRBV4-3; D gene: TRBD2; J gene: TRBJ2-3; clone size: .
CDR3 DNA: TGTGCCAGTAGTATTTTGGGGAGCAATCAGCCCCAGCATTTT; CDR3 protein: CASSILGSNQPQHF; V gene: TRBV19; D gene: .; J gene: TRBJ1-5; clone size: .
CDR3 DNA: TGTGCCAGCGGAAAAACACATGACACTGAAGCTTTCTTT; CDR3 protein: CASGKTHDTEAFF; V gene: TRBV5-6; D gene: .; J gene: TRBJ1-1; clone size: .